The 19 T cell receptor beta chains below all came from one sample that was sequenced in a study of blood T cell repertoires in COVID-19. The assay was immunoSEQ multiplex PCR, and TCRdb's table has in-frame clones only and misses some. This table has about 98,000 clones, about 80% appearing once. Input material: peripheral blood. These receptors were obtained from a man older than 75 with acute or convalescent COVID-19.

The chain has TRBV7-8 and TRBJ1-1; D may be TRBD1 (6 bases). V lost 1 base and J lost 0, with 12 bases in between. In germline, CDR1 is SGHVS, CDR2 FQNEAQ. The CDR3 extends over 16 amino acids. The CDR3 spells CASSLVGGAMNTEAFF. As DNA, the CDR3 is TGTGCCAGCAGCTTAGTTGGGGGCGCCATGAACACTGAAGCTTTCTTT.

This clone occurred a few times. The chain joins TRBV12-3 or TRBV12-4 to TRBJ1-1; D ambiguous. The CDR3 is made up of 13 amino acids. The germline V and J ends were trimmed by 5 bases and 2 bases, with 9 bases remaining between them. CDR3 amino acids: CASSPTDNTEAFF. The CDR3 DNA is TGTGCCAGCAGTCCTACTGATAACACTGAAGCTTTCTTT.

The chain recombines TRBV2 with TRBJ2-7; TRBD2 might be the D (5 bases). This CDR3 is 14 amino acids long. The germline V gene has CDR1 SNHLY and CDR2 FYNNEI. Between the trimmed V and J ends, which lost 4 bases and 3 bases, there was a span of 13 bases. In nucleotides, the CDR3 is TGTGCCAGCAGTGTTTATGCTAGCAGCTACGAGCAGTACTTC. Encoded protein: CASSVYASSYEQYF.

J is TRBJ2-1 and V is TRBV9; 8 positions match TRBD1. The CDR3 is 15 amino acids. Germline CDR1 SGDLS, CDR2 YYNGEE. V trimming: 4 bases; J trimming: 0 bases; junction bases outside the gene matches: 3. As DNA, the CDR3 is TGTGCCAGCAGCCCGACAGGGGTCTCCTACAATGAGCAGTTCTTC. Protein product: CASSPTGVSYNEQFF.

This clone was seen many times. This chain connects TRBV19 to TRBJ2-3; 7 nucleotides line up with TRBD1. V shed 5 bases and J 6 bases; nucleotides not matched to a gene: 11. The CDR3 has 15 residues. Germline V lookup: CDR1 LNHDA, CDR2 SQIVND (reference sequence). CDR3 bases: TGTGCCAGTAGTGGTAGCGCAGGGGGTGAGGATACGCAGTATTTT. This gives the protein CASSGSAGGEDTQYF.

V is TRBV18 and J is TRBJ2-7; D is possibly TRBD1 (7 bases). The V end was cut by 4 bases, the J end by 5 bases, with 12 bases between. CDR3 length equals 13 residues. The germline V gene has CDR1 KGHSH and CDR2 LQKENI. In nucleotides, the CDR3 is TGTGCCAGCTCACGCCAGGGGGGCAACGAGCAGTACTTC. This translates into CASSRQGGNEQYF.

The sample holds a few counts of this clone. This chain uses TRBV7-2 with TRBJ2-3; tentatively, D is TRBD2 (6 bases). The ends were cut back, 3 bases at V and 12 bases at J, with 10 bases in the middle. There are 11 residues in the CDR3. The germline V gene has CDR1 SGHTA and CDR2 FQGNSA. The DNA for the CDR3 is TGTGCCAGCAGCTTTCGGGACTTCCAGTATTTT. Translated, it gives CASSFRDFQYF.

The rearrangement links TRBV5-5 to TRBJ2-3, with TRBD2 matching 7 bases. The CDR3 loop spans 17 amino acids. V shed 5 bases and J 0 bases; nucleotides not matched to a gene: 12. CDR1 is SGHKS and CDR2 is YYEKEE in the germline V gene (reference sequence). The CDR3 region has the DNA TGTGCCAGCAGGGGAGGGACGCCCCCTCGTAGCACAGATACGCAGTATTTT. This codes for CASRGGTPPRSTDTQYF.

The CDR3 DNA follows: TGTGCCAGCAAAGGGACAGGCACAAGCAATCAGCCCCAGCATTTT. Translation gives CASKGTGTSNQPQHF. This chain links TRBV6-5 with TRBJ1-5, with TRBD1 matching 8 bases. CDR3 length equals 15 residues. The germline CDR1 and CDR2 sequences are MNHEY and SVGAGI. With V trimmed by 7 bases and J by 1 base, 6 bases remained unmatched.

The chain combines TRBV5-6 with TRBJ2-7; TRBD2 aligns across 11 bases. The germline V gene encodes CDR1 SGHDT and CDR2 YYEEEE. The CDR3 length is 15 residues. Trimming removed 2 bases from V and 4 bases from J; junction bases left unmatched: 5. CDR3 DNA: TGTGCCAGCAGCTTCCGACTAGCGGGAAAGTACGAGCAGTACTTC. Translation gives CASSFRLAGKYEQYF.

The CDR3 nucleotides read TGTGCCAGCAGCCCACCAGGGACAGGGAGAGGTGGCTACACCTTC. Protein product: CASSPPGTGRGGYTF. The chain links TRBV7-2 to TRBJ1-2, with TRBD1 matching 9 bases. V gave up 5 bases and J gave up 7 bases; unmatched junction bases: 11. The germline gives CDR1 SGHTA, CDR2 FQGNSA. The CDR3 is made up of 15 amino acids.

The sample holds one count of this clone. Written as DNA, the CDR3 is TGTGCCAGCAGTCGCCAGGGTATACAAGAGACCCAGTACTTC. This encodes CASSRQGIQETQYF. This rearrangement joins TRBV2 to TRBJ2-5, with D possibly TRBD1 on 5 matching bases. From germline, CDR1 is SNHLY and CDR2 FYNNEI. Trimming cost V 5 bases and J 2 bases, with 12 bases left between them. This CDR3 has 14 residues.

The J gene is TRBJ2-1, the V gene TRBV28; 10 nucleotides align to TRBD2. The CDR3 length is 15 residues. V lost 6 bases, J lost 5 bases, and 7 bases stayed unmatched. CDR1 is MDHEN, CDR2 SYDVKM, per germline. CDR3 residues: CASSSGGAFDNEQFF. Written as DNA, the CDR3 is TGTGCCAGCAGCAGCGGGGGGGCCTTCGACAATGAGCAGTTCTTC.

This sequence joins TRBV4-3 and TRBJ2-7; a weak D match, TRBD2 (5 bases). The CDR3 loop spans 16 amino acids. V was clipped by 0 bases and J by 2 bases, with 14 bases between them. Germline assignment: CDR1 LGHNA and CDR2 YSLEER. This CDR3 reads CASSQERAGGPYEQYF. CDR3 in DNA: TGCGCCAGCAGCCAAGAACGGGCGGGCGGACCCTACGAGCAGTACTTC.

This chain uses TRBV7-9 with TRBJ2-1; the D gene is possibly TRBD2 (7 bases). The CDR3 extends over 16 amino acids. CDR1 SEHNR and CDR2 FQNEAQ come from the germline V gene (reference sequence). Between the trimmed V and J ends, which lost 5 bases and 4 bases, there was a span of 18 bases. The DNA for the CDR3 is TGTGCCAGCAGCGAATCAGAGAGGGGGGGTTACAATGAGCAGTTCTTC. As protein: CASSESERGGYNEQFF.

The chain's CDR3 is CASSVVGDTDTQYF. The CDR3 DNA reads as TGTGCCAGCAGCGTAGTAGGGGACACAGATACGCAGTATTTT. The chain carries TRBV9 and TRBJ2-3, with a possible D match to TRBD1 (5 bases). This CDR3 is built from 14 residues. The germline CDR1 and CDR2 sequences are SGDLS and YYNGEE. The V end was cut by 0 bases, the J end by 2 bases, with 7 bases between.

V usage is TRBV29-1 and J usage is TRBJ2-7; D is perhaps TRBD2 (7 bases). Trimming removed 6 bases from V and 6 bases from J, with 18 bases in between. This CDR3 has 13 residues. Looked up from germline, CDR1 is SQVTM and CDR2 is ANQGSEA. This chain's CDR3 is CSVQGGGTGEQYF. CDR3 in DNA: TGCAGCGTCCAGGGAGGGGGAACCGGCGAGCAGTACTTC.

V gene TRBV19 combines with J gene TRBJ2-6; unclear D gene. The CDR3 runs 15 residues. Trimming cost V 7 bases and J 0 bases, with 10 bases left between them. The germline gives CDR1 LNHDA, CDR2 SQIVND (reference sequence). The CDR3 loop reads CASNTHSSGANVLTF. In nucleotides, the CDR3 is TGTGCCAGTAACACTCACAGCTCTGGGGCCAACGTCCTGACTTTC. Based on the CDR3 plus reference TRBV19 and TRBJ2-6, the full variable domain is DGGITQSPKYLFRKEGQNVTLSCEQNLNHDAMYWYRQDPGQGLRLIYYSQIVNDFQKGDIAEGYSVSREKKESFPLTVTSAQKNPTAFYLCASNTHSSGANVLTFGAGSRLTVL.

The chain recombines TRBV3-1 (or the pseudogene TRBV3-2) with TRBJ2-2; no reliable D call. The CDR3 has 15 amino acids. From germline, CDR1 is LGHDT and CDR2 YNNKEL (reference sequence). V was pared by 4 bases and J by 0 bases, with 9 bases between. DNA of the CDR3: TGTGCCAGCAGCCGACAAGCCTCGAACACCGGGGAGCTGTTTTTT. This sequence encodes CASSRQASNTGELFF.